These T cell receptor beta chains were read from a single sample in a study of blood T cell repertoires in COVID-19. Some clones are missing from TCRdb's copy, which holds only in-frame ones; the method was immunoSEQ multiplex PCR. The table has 210,000 or so clones, approximately 90% seen once. The material sequenced was peripheral blood. These receptors were taken from a woman between 40 and 55 years old with acute or convalescent COVID-19. Both conserved end residues are part of each CDR3. The D gene is left open where the match is weak. Some rows have no size entry. The others give once, few or many, or a class for an expanded clone.

d_call clone_size cdr3_length j_call v_call cdr3_aa cdr3_nt
. . 12 TRBJ2-1 TRBV9 CASSVVPNEQFF TGTGCCAGCAGCGTAGTCCCAAATGAGCAGTTCTTC
TRBD1 . 14 TRBJ1-6 TRBV30 CAWSEQGAGSPLHF TGTGCCTGGAGTGAACAGGGGGCTGGGTCACCCCTCCACTTT
TRBD1 . 15 TRBJ2-1 TRBV5-8 CASLRTGTGRDEQFF TGTGCCAGCCTCCGGACAGGGACAGGGCGAGATGAGCAGTTCTTC
. once 13 TRBJ1-6 TRBV27 CASSFVSNSPLHF TGTGCCAGCAGTTTTGTCAGTAATTCACCCCTCCACTTT
. . 15 TRBJ2-3 TRBV15 CATSRDRPGLDTQYF TGTGCCACCAGCAGAGATCGTCCAGGGTTGGATACGCAGTATTTT
. . 19 TRBJ1-2 TRBV4-1 CASSRSPRYRSDSMRGYTF TGCGCCAGCAGCCGCAGCCCCCGTTACCGGTCGGACAGTATGAGGGGCTACACCTTC
TRBD1 . 16 TRBJ1-5 TRBV4-1 CASSGQGALTNQPQHF TGCGCCAGCAGCGGTCAGGGGGCGCTGACCAATCAGCCCCAGCATTTT
. . 12 TRBJ2-5 TRBV12-3/TRBV12-4 CASRALRGTQYF TGTGCCAGCAGGGCCCTCCGGGGGACCCAGTACTTC
TRBD1 . 16 TRBJ2-5 TRBV5-1 CASSLAGQGAAGAQYF TGCGCCAGCAGCTTGGCGGGACAGGGGGCCGCGGGTGCCCAGTACTTC
. . 16 TRBJ1-6 TRBV19 CASSIGGSSYNSPLHF TGTGCCAGTAGTATCGGGGGGAGCTCCTATAATTCACCCCTCCACTTT
. . 14 TRBJ1-1 TRBV9 CASRPGSLNTEAFF TGTGCCAGCAGACCCGGGAGCTTGAACACTGAAGCTTTCTTT
. once 16 TRBJ1-3 TRBV5-1 CASSLGGVSSGNTIYF TGCGCCAGCAGCTTGGGAGGAGTCTCATCTGGAAACACCATATATTTT
TRBD2 . 15 TRBJ2-1 TRBV5-1 CASSEAGDPYNEQFF TGCGCCAGCTCTGAGGCGGGGGACCCTTACAATGAGCAGTTCTTC